This T cell receptor (beta chain) comes out of a study of T cells in Graves' hyperthyroidism and ophthalmopathy. The CDR3 length is 15 residues. Trimming stripped 0 bases from V and 0 bases from J, with 12 bases between. The germline gives CDR1 GTSNPN, CDR2 SVGIG (reference sequence). TCR beta CDR3 sequences were amplified from RNA transcripts. The HTBI primer set drove a first-round RT-PCR of the TCR CDR3. TCRdb used MiXCR to reprocess the multiplex PCR reads, holding one entry per CDR3 protein. The sample carries approximately 510,000 distinct CDR3 sequences, less than 25% recorded once. The TCR was taken from a young man with Graves' hyperthyroidism. The chain couples TRBV30 to TRBJ2-7; a weak D match, TRBD1 (5 bases). The sample taken for sequencing was blood. The CDR3 reads CAWSVPGPGSYEQYF. The CDR3 nucleotides are TGTGCCTGGAGTGTACCAGGGCCCGGCTCCTACGAGCAGTACTTC.